These 14 T cell receptor beta chains originate from one sample sequenced in a study of vaccination and CD4 T cells after COVID-19. An Oncomine TCR Beta short-read assay was used to sequence the DNA from cultured CD4+ T cells. TCRdb recomputed calls from the PCR reads with MiXCR, one row per CDR3 protein. The sample has over 12,000 distinct CDR3 sequences, over 45% seen once. Documented treatment: 10-day PBMC culture with coronavirus spike peptide pools or control peptides (ViraFEST assay). These receptors' targets are unknown. Sample: cultured CD4+ T cells from blood, taken after SARS-CoV-2 vaccination. The source of these receptors is a human donor with COVID-19.

The chain is built from TRBV2 and TRBJ2-1; 14 nucleotides align to TRBD2. The germline CDR1 and CDR2 sequences are SNHLY and FYNNEI. This CDR3 is built from 16 residues. V trimming: 6 bases; J trimming: 6 bases; junction bases outside the gene matches: 7. In nucleotides, the CDR3 is TGTGCCAGCAGCCCCGGACTAGCGGGGGGCCCCAATGAGCAGTTCTTC. Amino acids: CASSPGLAGGPNEQFF.

The chain couples TRBV7-9 to TRBJ2-7, with 9 bases that match TRBD2. Germline CDR1 is SEHNR and CDR2 is FQNEAQ (reference sequence). The V and J ends lost 5 bases and 3 bases, in that order; junction bases with no gene match: 8. The CDR3 covers 15 residues. Here the CDR3 DNA reads TGTGCCAGCAGCGCGGGCCTAGCGGGGCTCTACGAGCAGTACTTC. Its translation is CASSAGLAGLYEQYF.

A few counts support this clonotype. J is TRBJ1-3 and V is TRBV6-1; D perhaps matches TRBD1 (5 bases). The CDR3 contains 15 residues. Germline V lookup: CDR1 MNHNS, CDR2 SASEGT. Trimming took 5 bases from V and 4 from J, leaving 15 bases between them. The CDR3, as DNA: TGTGCCAGCAGTACTGGGGCAGGGAGGGGAAACACCATATATTTT. Translating gives CASSTGAGRGNTIYF.

This clonotype was counted a few times. The chain employs TRBV27 and TRBJ1-6; 9 bases map to TRBD1. CDR1 is MNHEY and CDR2 is SMNVEV in the germline V gene (reference sequence). CDR3 length: 15 residues. J gave up 8 bases and V 5 bases, and 7 bases lay outside the gene matches. The DNA of the CDR3 is TGTGCCAGCAGTCCAACCGGGACAGGGTATTCACCCCTCCACTTT. Its translation: CASSPTGTGYSPLHF.

The J gene is TRBJ2-7, the V gene TRBV6-1; possibly TRBD1 or TRBD2 for D (5 bases each). V gave up 11 bases and J gave up 6 bases, with 23 bases separating them. Germline lookup yields CDR1 MNHNS and CDR2 SASEGT. The CDR3 totals 14 residues. CDR3 nucleotide sequence: TGTGCCGAACCTCCTCATGGGGGTCTGGCCGAGCAGTACTTC. The encoded protein is CAEPPHGGLAEQYF.

The chain couples TRBV20-1 to TRBJ1-6; no clear D. With 0 bases removed from V and 4 bases from J, the gap between germline ends came to 13 bases. There are 16 residues in the CDR3. Germline loops: CDR1 DFQATT, CDR2 SNEGSKA (reference sequence). The CDR3: CSARDKGTKYNSPLHF. CDR3 DNA sequence: TGCAGTGCTAGAGATAAAGGCACCAAATATAATTCACCCCTCCACTTT.

The genes are TRBV6-1 and TRBJ1-2, with D possibly being TRBD1 (5 bases). Germline V gives CDR1 MNHNS, CDR2 SASEGT. The CDR3 totals 15 residues. Trimming pared 6 bases from V and 2 bases from J, leaving 16 bases between. The CDR3 DNA reads as TGTGCCAGCAGCGAGGGGACCCGATGGAACTATGGCTACACCTTC. Protein sequence: CASSEGTRWNYGYTF.

The CDR3: CASKRQTNTGELFF. CDR3 nucleotide sequence: TGTGCCAGCAAGAGACAGACTAACACCGGGGAGCTGTTTTTT. J is TRBJ2-2 and V is TRBV6-1; D might be TRBD1 (5 bases). Trimming removed 7 bases from V and 2 bases from J, with 11 bases in between. This CDR3 is built from 14 residues. Germline V gives CDR1 MNHNS, CDR2 SASEGT.

V and J are TRBV11-2 and TRBJ1-1; D remains unclear. Trimming shortened V by 0 bases and J by 1 base, and 9 bases separated the two germline ends. This CDR3 is 15 amino acids long. The germline V gene encodes CDR1 SGHAT and CDR2 FQNNGV. The CDR3 region has the DNA TGTGCCAGCAGCTTAGACGGCAGAGAGAACACTGAAGCTTTCTTT. It codes for CASSLDGRENTEAFF.

This clonotype was counted only a few times. CDR3 loop: CASSLRMGELFF. DNA for the CDR3: TGTGCCAGCAGCTTAAGGATGGGGGAGCTGTTTTTT. The rearrangement uses TRBV11-3 and TRBJ2-2; no clear D gene. Trimming took 2 bases from V and 8 from J, leaving 6 bases between them. This CDR3 has 12 residues. CDR1 SGHNT and CDR2 YENEEA come from the germline V gene.

The sample holds a few counts of this clonotype. The CDR3, as DNA: TGCAGTGCTATTTTGGACAGGGCGTCACCCCTCCACTTT. Protein sequence: CSAILDRASPLHF. The genes are TRBV20-1 and TRBJ1-6, with 8 bases fitting TRBD1. The germline CDR1 and CDR2 sequences are DFQATT and SNEGSKA (reference sequence). The CDR3 totals 13 residues. Losses at the gene ends were 4 bases for V and 10 bases for J; bases not matched to a gene: 6.

The chain joins TRBV20-1 to TRBJ2-1; TRBD2 agrees at 8 bases. Trimming at V came to 2 bases and at J to 0 bases, leaving 6 bases not matched to a gene. This CDR3 is built from 16 residues. Germline V CDR1 and CDR2: DFQATT, SNEGSKA (reference sequence). This CDR3 is CSARYPAGASYNEQFF. CDR3 in DNA: TGCAGTGCTAGATACCCAGCGGGGGCCTCCTACAATGAGCAGTTCTTC.

The CDR3 nucleotides are TGTGCCAGTAGTACAGCCGGGACAGCCGGGGGGCAGCCCCAGCATTTT. Translating gives CASSTAGTAGGQPQHF. The V call is TRBV19, the J call TRBJ1-5; 7 bases map to TRBD1. V shed 4 bases, J shed 7 bases, and the junction held 13 bases outside the gene matches. Germline V gives CDR1 LNHDA, CDR2 SQIVND (reference sequence). The CDR3 spans 16 residues.

The chain carries TRBV28 and TRBJ1-1, with D perhaps matching TRBD1 (5 bases). CDR1 MDHEN and CDR2 SYDVKM come from the germline V gene. V dropped 5 bases and J dropped 0 bases, with 10 bases sitting between them. The CDR3 has 14 residues. The CDR3, as DNA: TGTGCCAGCAGTCGACAGAGTTTGAACACTGAAGCTTTCTTT. Its protein is CASSRQSLNTEAFF.